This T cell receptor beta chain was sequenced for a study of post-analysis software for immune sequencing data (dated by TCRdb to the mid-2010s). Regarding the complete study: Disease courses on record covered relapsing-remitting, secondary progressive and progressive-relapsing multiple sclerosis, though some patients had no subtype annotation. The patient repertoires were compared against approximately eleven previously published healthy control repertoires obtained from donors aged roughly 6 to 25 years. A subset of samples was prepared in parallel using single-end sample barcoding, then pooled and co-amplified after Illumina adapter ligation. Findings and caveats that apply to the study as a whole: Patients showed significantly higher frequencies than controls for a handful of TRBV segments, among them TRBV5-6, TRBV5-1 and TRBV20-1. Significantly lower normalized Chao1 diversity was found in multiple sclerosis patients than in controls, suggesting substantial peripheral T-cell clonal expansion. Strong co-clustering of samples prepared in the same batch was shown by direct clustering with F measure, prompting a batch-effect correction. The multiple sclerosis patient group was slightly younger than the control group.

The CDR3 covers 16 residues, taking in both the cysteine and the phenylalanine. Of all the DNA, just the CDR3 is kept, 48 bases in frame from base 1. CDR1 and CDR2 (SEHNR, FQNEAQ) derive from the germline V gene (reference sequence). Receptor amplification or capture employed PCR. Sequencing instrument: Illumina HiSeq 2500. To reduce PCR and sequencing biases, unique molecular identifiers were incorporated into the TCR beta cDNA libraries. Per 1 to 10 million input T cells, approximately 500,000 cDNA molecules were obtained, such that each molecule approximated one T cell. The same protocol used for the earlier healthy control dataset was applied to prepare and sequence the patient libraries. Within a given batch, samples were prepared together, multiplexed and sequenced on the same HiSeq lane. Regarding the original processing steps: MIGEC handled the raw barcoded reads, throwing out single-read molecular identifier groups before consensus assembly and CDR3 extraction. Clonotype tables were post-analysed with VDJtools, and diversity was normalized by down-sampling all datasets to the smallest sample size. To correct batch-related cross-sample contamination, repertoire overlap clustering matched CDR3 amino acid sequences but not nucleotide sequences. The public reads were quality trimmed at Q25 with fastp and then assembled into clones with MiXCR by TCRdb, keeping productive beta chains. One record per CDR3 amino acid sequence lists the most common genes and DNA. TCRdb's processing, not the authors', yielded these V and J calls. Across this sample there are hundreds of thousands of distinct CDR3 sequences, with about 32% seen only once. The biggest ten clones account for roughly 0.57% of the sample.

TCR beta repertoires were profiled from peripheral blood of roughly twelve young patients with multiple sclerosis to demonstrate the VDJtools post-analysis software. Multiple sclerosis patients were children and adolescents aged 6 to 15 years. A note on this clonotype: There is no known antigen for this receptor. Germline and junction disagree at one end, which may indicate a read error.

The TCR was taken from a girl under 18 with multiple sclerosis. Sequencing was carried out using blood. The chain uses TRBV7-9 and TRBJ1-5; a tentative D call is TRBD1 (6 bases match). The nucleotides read TGTGTCAGCAGCAGATCAGGGGTTTTAGGCAATCAGCCCCAGCATTTT. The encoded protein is CVSSRSGVLGNQPQHF.